This T cell receptor (beta chain) was identified in a study of cytomegalovirus exposure and HLA in healthy donors. Unmatched junction bases numbered 4, after V lost 6 bases and J lost 2 bases. The CDR3 is 15 residues long. Looked up from germline, CDR1 is MDHEN and CDR2 is SYDVKM. The PCR contained 60 Vbeta and 13 Jbeta primers. Assay used: immunoSEQ multiplex PCR; TCRdb lists only in-frame clones, some missing. The profile shows over 130,000 clones, around 78% of them singletons. Details on this clone: Its antigen is unidentified.

Overall study results and limits: Beyond CMV serostatus, there was no information to go on about immune exposure. Within the data, a cluster of highly shared sequence variants was likely a sequencing artifact.

The receptor's source is a woman aged 40 to 49 in good health and CMV-seropositive. The sample was PBMCs. The chain joins TRBV28 to TRBJ2-6; 7 bases fit TRBD1. This chain's CDR3 is CASRSGTAGANVLTF. DNA of the CDR3: TGTGCCAGCAGGTCCGGGACAGCTGGGGCCAACGTCCTGACTTTC.